The 26 T cell receptor beta chains below were found in one sample sequenced in a study of cytomegalovirus exposure and HLA in healthy donors. PCR primers comprised 60 Vbeta and 13 Jbeta primers. Repertoires were generated with immunoSEQ multiplex PCR, while TCRdb's copy carries only in-frame clones and drops some. The sample shows 140,000 to 150,000 clones, about 70% of them seen only once. Material: PBMCs. Receptors originate from a man in his fifties or sixties in good health and CMV-seronegative.

The chain recombines TRBV5-1 with TRBJ2-1; 11 nucleotides line up with TRBD2. The V gene's germline CDR1 is SGHRS and CDR2 YFSETQ. The V gene end was trimmed by 6 bases and the J gene end by 7 bases; junction bases not matched to a gene: 9. The CDR3 loop spans 15 amino acids. The CDR3 DNA reads TGCGCCAGCATTTCGACTAGCGGGAAGGGGAATGAGCAGTTCTTC. Its protein product is CASISTSGKGNEQFF.

This chain uses TRBV28 with TRBJ2-2; D possibly corresponds to TRBD2 (5 bases). V shed 2 bases and J shed 4 bases, with 14 bases lying between them. CDR1 MDHEN and CDR2 SYDVKM come from the germline V gene. The length of the CDR3 is 16 residues. CDR3: CASSLVASTVTGELFF. CDR3 nucleotides: TGTGCCAGCAGTTTAGTGGCTAGCACAGTCACCGGGGAGCTGTTTTTT.

The chain carries TRBV7-3 and TRBJ1-2; D gene unclear. This CDR3 has 15 residues. Looked up from germline, CDR1 is SGHTA and CDR2 is FQGTGA. Trimming cost V 1 base and J 1 base, with 10 bases left between them. In DNA form, the CDR3 reads TGTGCCAGCAGCTTAAGTTCAGGAAGTAACTATGGCTACACCTTC. Protein: CASSLSSGSNYGYTF.

The J gene is TRBJ2-3, the V gene TRBV25-1; 7 nucleotides match TRBD2. CDR1 MGHDK and CDR2 SYGVNS come from the germline V gene. Trimming removed 6 bases from V and 1 base from J; junction bases left unmatched: 7. This CDR3 is built from 15 residues. CDR3 in DNA: TGTGCCAGCAGCCCAGCGGGAACGGGCACAGATACGCAGTATTTT. It codes for CASSPAGTGTDTQYF.

J is TRBJ1-6 and V is TRBV6-6; TRBD1 matches 7 bases. CDR1 and CDR2 from the germline V gene are MNHNY and SVGAGI (reference sequence). Germline trimming cut 6 bases from V and 11 bases from J; bases unmatched to any gene: 7. The CDR3 loop spans 13 amino acids. The CDR3 loop is CASRGDSEAPLHF. CDR3 sequence (DNA): TGTGCCAGCAGGGGGGACAGCGAGGCACCCCTCCACTTT.

The V call is TRBV9, the J call TRBJ2-4, with D possibly TRBD2 on 7 matching bases. From germline, CDR1 is SGDLS and CDR2 YYNGEE. This CDR3 is built from 16 residues. Trimming left V 0 bases short and J 8 bases short, with 18 bases between. The CDR3 spells CASSVGGRGGGDIQYF. DNA of the CDR3: TGTGCCAGCAGCGTAGGAGGGAGGGGAGGGGGTGACATTCAGTACTTC.

The V and J genes are TRBV20-1 and TRBJ2-1, with D possibly being TRBD2 (5 bases). The CDR3 extends over 11 amino acids. Deletions cut 5 bases from V and 6 bases from J, with 8 bases between. Germline V lookup: CDR1 DFQATT, CDR2 SNEGSKA (reference sequence). The CDR3 loop reads CSAQRFNEQFF. CDR3 nucleotide sequence: TGCAGTGCTCAGCGGTTCAATGAGCAGTTCTTC.

This chain connects TRBV18 to TRBJ2-7; D possibly corresponds to TRBD1 (5 bases). The CDR3 sequence is 15 residues long. Per germline, CDR1 KGHSH and CDR2 LQKENI. Trimming removed 0 bases at V and 2 bases at J, with 11 bases between. The CDR3 bases are TGTGCCAGCTCACCACCAGACAGTCTCCCCTACGAGCAGTACTTC. Encoded protein: CASSPPDSLPYEQYF.

V is TRBV9 and J is TRBJ2-1; D gene ambiguous. Trimming left V 9 bases short and J 8 bases short, with 6 bases between. CDR1 and CDR2 from the germline V gene are SGDLS and YYNGEE. This CDR3 has 9 residues. The CDR3 here is CAKEDEQFF. In DNA, the CDR3 is TGTGCCAAAGAGGATGAGCAGTTCTTC.

The V call is TRBV5-6, the J call TRBJ2-6; 7 bases map to TRBD1. Germline CDR1 and CDR2: SGHDT and YYEEEE. This CDR3 is built from 16 residues. V was clipped by 0 bases and J by 5 bases; unmatched bases: 5. The DNA for the CDR3 is TGTGCCAGCAGCTTGGCCCGGGACAGTTGGGCCAACGTCCTGACTTTC. This sequence encodes CASSLARDSWANVLTF.

The chain couples TRBV11-1 to TRBJ2-5; 8 positions agree with TRBD1. Germline lookup yields CDR1 SGHAT and CDR2 FQDESV (reference sequence). The CDR3 length is 14 residues. V gave up 5 bases and J gave up 5 bases; unmatched junction bases: 7. The CDR3 bases are TGTGCCAGCAGCACCCGGACAGGGATGGAGACCCAGTACTTC. It codes for CASSTRTGMETQYF.

V gene TRBV7-9 combines with J gene TRBJ2-7, with TRBD1 matching 11 bases. Germline V gene sequence: CDR1 SEHNR, CDR2 FQNEAQ (reference sequence). The junction had 5 bases not matched to a gene; V was cut back by 7 bases and J by 6 bases. CDR3 size: 13 residues. The CDR3 DNA is TGTGCCAGCATATCTGGGACAGGGGGCGAGCAGTACTTC. Amino acid sequence: CASISGTGGEQYF. The complete variable domain, with remaining parts taken from reference TRBV7-9 and TRBJ2-7, reads DTGVSQNPRHKITKRGQNVTFRCDPISEHNRLYWYRQTLGQGPEFLTYFQNEAQLEKSRLLSDRFSAERPKGSFSTLEIQRTEQGDSAMYLCASISGTGGEQYFGPGTRLTVT.

This clone was picked up a small number of times. This chain connects TRBV29-1 to TRBJ2-2; TRBD1 aligns across 9 bases. CDR3 size: 15 residues. Unmatched junction bases numbered 12, after V lost 6 bases and J lost 7 bases. CDR1 and CDR2 (germline): SQVTM, ANQGSEA. The CDR3 bases are TGCAGCGTAACACCCGGGACAGGGATCAGCGGGGAGCTGTTTTTT. Amino acids: CSVTPGTGISGELFF.

The chain uses TRBV2 and TRBJ1-5; 9 nucleotides line up with TRBD1. This CDR3 is 14 amino acids long. With 3 bases clipped from V and 6 bases from J, the junction kept 3 bases outside the gene matches. The germline CDR1 and CDR2 sequences are SNHLY and FYNNEI. CDR3: CASSDGTGSQPQHF. The DNA of the CDR3 is TGTGCCAGCAGTGATGGGACAGGGTCTCAGCCCCAGCATTTT.

The V gene is TRBV25-1, the J gene TRBJ2-1, with TRBD2 matching 10 bases. V lost 3 bases, J lost 3 bases, and 11 bases stayed unmatched. This CDR3 is 18 amino acids long. Germline CDR1 MGHDK, CDR2 SYGVNS. The DNA for the CDR3 is TGTGCCAGCAGTGACTCTTCAGCACTAGCGGGACTCTACAATGAGCAGTTCTTC. Encoded protein: CASSDSSALAGLYNEQFF.

This clone has more than one count but fewer than ten. The V and J genes are TRBV6-4 and TRBJ2-1; 10 nucleotides agree with TRBD2. The CDR3 has 15 amino acids. CDR1 is MRHNA and CDR2 is SNTAGT in the germline V gene. J lost 7 bases, V lost 3 bases, and 6 bases had no gene match. CDR3 coding DNA: TGTGCCAGCAGTGATTCGGCTAGCGGGAGAAATGAGCAGTTCTTC. Its protein product is CASSDSASGRNEQFF.

This clone was counted a few times. The chain combines TRBV27 with TRBJ2-1; 11 bases map to TRBD2. The J segment lost 6 bases and the V segment lost 3 bases, leaving 4 bases of the junction unmatched. In germline, CDR1 is MNHEY, CDR2 SMNVEV (reference sequence). This CDR3 region has 15 residues. For the CDR3, the DNA is TGTGCCAGCAGTTTCCTAGCGGGAGGTGGCAATGAGCAGTTCTTC. Amino acids: CASSFLAGGGNEQFF.

This clone was recorded a few times. The J gene is TRBJ1-4, the V gene TRBV2; possible D gene TRBD1, 6 bases. Per germline, CDR1 SNHLY and CDR2 FYNNEI. V gave up 1 base and J gave up 6 bases, with 9 bases separating them. This CDR3 is 14 amino acids long. In nucleotides, the CDR3 is TGTGCCAGCAGTGAAGGCAGGGGAGATGAAAAACTGTTTTTT. Residues: CASSEGRGDEKLFF.

The chain couples TRBV5-4 to TRBJ2-2, with TRBD2 matching 11 bases. This CDR3 comprises 15 residues. Germline values: CDR1 SGHNT, CDR2 YYREEE (reference sequence). With V trimmed by 4 bases and J by 8 bases, 7 bases remained unmatched. The CDR3 nucleotides are TGTGCCAGCAGCCAGGGACTAGCGGAGGAAGGGGAGCTGTTTTTT. As protein: CASSQGLAEEGELFF.

The chain combines TRBV6-4 with TRBJ1-1; D is unclear. V shed 6 bases and J shed 1 base, with 9 bases lying between them. Germline CDR1 and CDR2: MRHNA and SNTAGT. This CDR3 spans 13 amino acids. The CDR3 loop is CASSSERNTEAFF. In DNA form, the CDR3 reads TGTGCCAGCAGCTCGGAGCGGAACACTGAAGCTTTCTTT.

This rearrangement joins TRBV28 to TRBJ1-2; 7 nucleotides line up with TRBD1. The CDR3 has 13 amino acids. The germline V gene encodes CDR1 MDHEN and CDR2 SYDVKM. V shed 6 bases and J 8 bases; nucleotides not matched to a gene: 9. CDR3 loop: CASRLTGAGGYTF. The CDR3 nucleotides read TGTGCCAGCAGGCTTACAGGGGCGGGGGGCTACACCTTC.

This rearrangement joins TRBV29-1 to TRBJ2-5; TRBD1 matches at 10 bases. Germline V gives CDR1 SQVTM, CDR2 ANQGSEA. With V trimmed by 4 bases and J by 13 bases, 6 bases remained unmatched. The CDR3 has 11 residues. The CDR3 reads CSVADRGSLYF. The CDR3 DNA is TGCAGCGTTGCGGACAGGGGGAGCCTGTACTTC.

The V gene is TRBV19, the J gene TRBJ1-1; 9 bases agree with TRBD1. The CDR3 sequence is 14 residues long. Germline CDR1 and CDR2: LNHDA and SQIVND (reference sequence). V shed 5 bases, J shed 3 bases, and the junction held 4 bases outside the gene matches. The CDR3 nucleotides read TGTGCCAGTAGTCGTACAGGGGGCTACACTGAAGCTTTCTTT. It translates to CASSRTGGYTEAFF.

The count of this clone is one. The CDR3 bases are TGTGCCAGCAGCTTGGGGAACATAGGACTGTACTTC. This encodes CASSLGNIGLYF. V is TRBV5-6 and J is TRBJ2-7, with D possibly matching TRBD2 (5 bases). V dropped 0 bases and J dropped 12 bases, with 13 bases sitting between them. The germline V gene has CDR1 SGHDT and CDR2 YYEEEE. The CDR3 has 12 amino acids.

This clone was seen a handful of times. V is TRBV28 and J is TRBJ1-2, with D possibly matching TRBD1 (6 bases). This CDR3 has 15 amino acids. V shed 2 bases and J shed 4 bases, with 14 bases lying between them. Per the germline V gene, CDR1 is MDHEN and CDR2 is SYDVKM. The CDR3 sequence: CASSLVGTTFYGYTF. The CDR3 nucleotides are TGTGCCAGCAGTTTAGTTGGGACAACCTTCTATGGCTACACCTTC.

The V and J genes are TRBV7-9 and TRBJ1-1; D is unresolved. With 1 base removed from V and 0 bases from J, the gap between germline ends came to 12 bases. The germline V gene has CDR1 SEHNR and CDR2 FQNEAQ (reference sequence). The CDR3 contains 16 residues. CDR3 sequence (DNA): TGTGCCAGCAGCTTAGTTAGCGGCCGGATGAACACTGAAGCTTTCTTT. This translates into CASSLVSGRMNTEAFF.